Included here is one T cell receptor (beta chain) sequence, with context. The data belong to a study of T cell changes during pregnancy in multiple sclerosis. Profiled with immunoSEQ multiplex PCR; TCRdb holds only in-frame clones, not every one. The sample lists roughly 48,000 clones, about 93% occurring once. This CDR3 region has 13 residues. CDR1 SGHTA and CDR2 FQGNSA come from the germline V gene. The ends lost 10 bases at V and 4 bases at J; junction bases unmatched: 8. The clonotype was recovered from a female donor with multiple sclerosis, enrolled in a pregnancy study. The J gene is TRBJ1-2, the V gene TRBV7-2; 8 positions agree with TRBD1. Sample: CD4+ T cells from peripheral blood mononuclear cells, taken in the first trimester of pregnancy. For the CDR3, the DNA is TGTGCCATTACAGGGGGTGTAGGCTATGGCTACACCTTC. Its protein is CAITGGVGYGYTF.